The 8 T cell receptor beta chains below come from one sample, sequenced in a study of T cell repertoires in cytomegalovirus infection. TCRdb processed the reads anew with MiXCR; each CDR3 protein has one entry. The sample has roughly 860,000 distinct CDR3 sequences; about 31% are singletons. The antigens of these receptors remain unknown. The starting material was cultured CD8+ T cells from PBMCs, obtained from culture after CMV antigen stimulation. These receptors all come from a human donor in good health (CMV status not recorded). Some clones in this sample may be carry-over from other donors' samples.

The chain recombines TRBV27 with TRBJ2-5; D possibly corresponds to TRBD2 (5 bases). The CDR3 spans 12 residues. V dropped 8 bases and J dropped 5 bases, with 12 bases sitting between them. Germline V lookup: CDR1 MNHEY, CDR2 SMNVEV (reference sequence). CDR3 nucleotides: TGTGCCAGCGGGTACGGGGTGGAGACCCAGTACTTC. Protein product: CASGYGVETQYF.

This clonotype was recorded a few times. The chain combines TRBV4-1 with TRBJ2-5; D ambiguous. This CDR3 contains 15 residues. Germline-derived CDR1 and CDR2 are MGHRA and YSYEKL. Trimming cost V 3 bases and J 2 bases, with 13 bases left between them. CDR3 in amino acids: CASSHDPLGQETQYF. CDR3 coding DNA: TGCGCCAGCAGCCACGACCCTCTAGGGCAAGAGACCCAGTACTTC.

This clonotype appeared many times. V is TRBV11-2 and J is TRBJ2-4; no firm D call. V lost 8 bases, J lost 3 bases, and 11 bases lay in between. Germline values: CDR1 SGHAT, CDR2 FQNNGV. The CDR3 length is 13 residues. In DNA form, the CDR3 reads TGTGCCAGCGGTAGGCCCCTCAAAAACATTCAGTACTTC. Protein sequence: CASGRPLKNIQYF.

This clonotype was recorded a few times. This sequence joins TRBV12-3 or TRBV12-4 and TRBJ1-1; D gene uncertain. The ends were cut back, 11 bases at V and 7 bases at J, with 11 bases in the middle. This CDR3 is 10 amino acids long. Here the CDR3 DNA reads TGTGCCGTCAGATTGGGTGAAGCTTTCTTT. Translated, it gives CAVRLGEAFF.

This clonotype turned up a few times. The V and J genes are TRBV7-8 and TRBJ2-1, with TRBD2 as a possible D gene (6 bases). The length of the CDR3 is 14 residues. Trimming shortened V by 5 bases and J by 6 bases, and 14 bases separated the two germline ends. Looked up from germline, CDR1 is SGHVS and CDR2 is FQNEAQ. CDR3 in amino acids: CASSRGLRSNEQFF. CDR3 bases: TGTGCCAGCAGCCGGGGACTTCGCTCCAATGAGCAGTTCTTC.

This clonotype was observed at least ten times. The V and J genes are TRBV7-6 and TRBJ2-7, with a tentative D call TRBD2 (7 bases). Germline assignment: CDR1 SGHVS and CDR2 FNYEAQ. The CDR3 covers 16 residues. V was pared by 2 bases and J by 3 bases, with 17 bases between. CDR3 region: CASSLLGGGGDYEQYF. The CDR3 DNA reads TGTGCCAGCAGCTTATTGGGGGGCGGGGGAGACTACGAGCAGTACTTC.

The chain employs TRBV24-1 and TRBJ2-2, with 8 bases that match TRBD1. The germline V gene encodes CDR1 KGHDR and CDR2 SFDVKD. This CDR3 spans 13 amino acids. The V gene end was trimmed by 5 bases and the J gene end by 7 bases; junction bases not matched to a gene: 2. CDR3 DNA: TGTGCCACCAGTGCCGGACAGGGCGGGGAGCTGTTTTTT. Protein sequence: CATSAGQGGELFF.

The chain combines TRBV19 with TRBJ2-7; 9 bases are shared with TRBD1. CDR1 is LNHDA and CDR2 is SQIVND in the germline V gene (reference sequence). The V and J ends lost 2 bases and 3 bases, in that order; junction bases with no gene match: 5. CDR3 length: 15 residues. The CDR3 nucleotides read TGTGCCAGTAGTATACGGGACAGGGTAGACTACGAGCAGTACTTC. Protein sequence: CASSIRDRVDYEQYF.